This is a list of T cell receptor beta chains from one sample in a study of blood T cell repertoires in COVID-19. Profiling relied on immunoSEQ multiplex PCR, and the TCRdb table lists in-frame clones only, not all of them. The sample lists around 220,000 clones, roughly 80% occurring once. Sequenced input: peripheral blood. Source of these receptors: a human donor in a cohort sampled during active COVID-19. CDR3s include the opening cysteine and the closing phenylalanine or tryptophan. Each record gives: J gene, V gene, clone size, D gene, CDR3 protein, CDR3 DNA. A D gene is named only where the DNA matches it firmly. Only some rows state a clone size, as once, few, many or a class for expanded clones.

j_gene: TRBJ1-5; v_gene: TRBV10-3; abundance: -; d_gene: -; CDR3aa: CATAGAQDQPQHF; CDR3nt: TGTGCCACAGCAGGGGCCCAGGATCAGCCCCAGCATTTT
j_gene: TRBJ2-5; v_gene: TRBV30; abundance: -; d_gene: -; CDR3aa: CAWSVSDSQETQYF; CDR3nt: TGTGCCTGGAGTGTAAGTGACAGCCAAGAGACCCAGTACTTC
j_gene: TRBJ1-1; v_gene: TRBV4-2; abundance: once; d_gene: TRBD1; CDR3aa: CASSQDRDRDFTEAFF; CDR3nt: TGTGCCAGCAGCCAAGATAGGGACAGGGATTTCACTGAAGCTTTCTTT
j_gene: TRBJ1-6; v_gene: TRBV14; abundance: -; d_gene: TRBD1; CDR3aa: CASSKWTGGSLDSPLHF; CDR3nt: TGTGCCAGCAGCAAATGGACAGGGGGCTCCTTGGATTCACCCCTCCACTTT
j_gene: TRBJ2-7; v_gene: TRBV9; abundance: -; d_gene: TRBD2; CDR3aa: CASSPGGYEQYF; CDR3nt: TGTGCCAGCAGCCCGGGGGGTTACGAGCAGTACTTC
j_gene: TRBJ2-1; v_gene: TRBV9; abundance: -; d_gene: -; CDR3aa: CASSVGLLAPNEQFF; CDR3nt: TGTGCCAGCAGCGTAGGGTTACTAGCCCCCAATGAGCAGTTCTTC
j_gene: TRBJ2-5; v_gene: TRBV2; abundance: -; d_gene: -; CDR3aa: CASTEQGRSKTQYF; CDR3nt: TGTGCCAGCACCGAACAGGGACGTTCAAAGACCCAGTACTTC
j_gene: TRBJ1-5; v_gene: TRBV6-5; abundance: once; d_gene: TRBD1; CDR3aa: CASRPRTGRNQPQHF; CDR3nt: TGTGCCAGCAGGCCTAGGACAGGGCGCAATCAGCCCCAGCATTTT
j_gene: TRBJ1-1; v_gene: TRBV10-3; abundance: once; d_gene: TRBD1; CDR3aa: CAISGQGDTEAFF; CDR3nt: TGTGCCATCAGTGGGCAGGGGGACACTGAAGCTTTCTTT
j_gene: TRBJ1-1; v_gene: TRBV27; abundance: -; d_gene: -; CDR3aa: CASSFLAGNTEAFF; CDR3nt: TGTGCCAGCAGTTTTTTAGCCGGTAACACTGAAGCTTTCTTT
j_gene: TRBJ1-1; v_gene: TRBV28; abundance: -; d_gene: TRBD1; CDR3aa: CASSLIRRGTGGAGTEAFF; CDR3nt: TGTGCCAGCAGTTTAATTCGCCGAGGGACAGGGGGCGCGGGCACTGAAGCTTTCTTT
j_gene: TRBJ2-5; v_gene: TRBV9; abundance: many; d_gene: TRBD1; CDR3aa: CASSVGGTGVETQYF; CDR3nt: TGTGCCAGCAGCGTAGGCGGGACAGGGGTAGAGACCCAGTACTTC
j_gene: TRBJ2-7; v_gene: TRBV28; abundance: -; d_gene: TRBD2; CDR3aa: CASRPSGRAREQYF; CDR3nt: TGTGCCAGCAGACCCAGCGGGAGGGCTCGAGAGCAGTACTTC
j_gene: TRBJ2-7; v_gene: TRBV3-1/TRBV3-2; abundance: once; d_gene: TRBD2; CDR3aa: CASSDRLAWEQYF; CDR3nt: TGTGCCAGCAGTGATAGACTAGCGTGGGAGCAGTACTTC
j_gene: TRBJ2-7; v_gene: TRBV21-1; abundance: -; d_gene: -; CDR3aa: CASTTWGQGRYEQYF; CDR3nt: TGTGCCAGCACAACCTGGGGACAGGGGCGGTACGAGCAGTACTTC
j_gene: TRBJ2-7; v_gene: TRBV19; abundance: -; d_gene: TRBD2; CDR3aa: CASSDRASGAKGEQYF; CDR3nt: TGTGCCAGTAGTGATCGGGCTAGCGGGGCAAAGGGCGAGCAGTACTTC
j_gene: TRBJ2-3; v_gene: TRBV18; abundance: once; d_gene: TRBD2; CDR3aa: CASSPRTGGPDTQYF; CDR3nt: TGTGCCAGCTCACCACGCACGGGAGGGCCAGATACGCAGTATTTT
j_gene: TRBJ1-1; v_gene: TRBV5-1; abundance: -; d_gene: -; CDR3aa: CASSLAGTSDTEAFF; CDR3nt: TGCGCCAGCAGCTTGGCAGGGACAAGCGACACTGAAGCTTTCTTT
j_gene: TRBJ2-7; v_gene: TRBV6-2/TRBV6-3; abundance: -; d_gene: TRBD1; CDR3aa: CASSSPGQGSYEQYF; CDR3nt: TGTGCCAGCAGTTCCCCGGGACAGGGATCCTACGAGCAGTACTTC
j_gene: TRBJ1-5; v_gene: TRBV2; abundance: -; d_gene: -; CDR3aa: CASSERSGSNQPQHF; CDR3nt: TGTGCCAGCAGTGAAAGATCAGGGAGCAATCAGCCCCAGCATTTT
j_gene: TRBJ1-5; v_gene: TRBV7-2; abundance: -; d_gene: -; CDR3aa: CASSLVLGHSNQPQHF; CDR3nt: TGTGCCAGCAGCTTAGTCCTAGGCCACAGCAATCAGCCCCAGCATTTT
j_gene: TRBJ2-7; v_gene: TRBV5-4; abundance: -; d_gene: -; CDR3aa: CASSFPGTPTDEQYF; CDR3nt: TGTGCCAGCAGCTTTCCAGGCACCCCGACCGACGAGCAGTACTTC